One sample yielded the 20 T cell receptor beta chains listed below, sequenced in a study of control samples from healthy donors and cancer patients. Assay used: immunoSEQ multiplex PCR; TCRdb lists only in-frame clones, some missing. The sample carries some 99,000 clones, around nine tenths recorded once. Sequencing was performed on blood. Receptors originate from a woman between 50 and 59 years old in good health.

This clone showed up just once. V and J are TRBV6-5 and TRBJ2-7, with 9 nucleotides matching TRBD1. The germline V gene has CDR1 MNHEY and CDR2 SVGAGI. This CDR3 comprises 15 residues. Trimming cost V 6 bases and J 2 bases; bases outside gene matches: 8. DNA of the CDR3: TGTGCCAGCAGGGGTGACAGGGGGGCCACCTACGAGCAGTACTTC. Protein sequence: CASRGDRGATYEQYF.

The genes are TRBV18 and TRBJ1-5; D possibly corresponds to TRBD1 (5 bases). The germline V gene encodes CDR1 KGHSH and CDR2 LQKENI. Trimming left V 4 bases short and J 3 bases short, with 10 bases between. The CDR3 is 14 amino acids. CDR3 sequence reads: CASSQVQVNQPQHF. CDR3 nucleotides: TGTGCCAGCTCACAGGTACAGGTCAATCAGCCCCAGCATTTT. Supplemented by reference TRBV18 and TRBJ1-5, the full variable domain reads NAGVMQNPRHLVRRRGQEARLRCSPMKGHSHVYWYRQLPEEGLKFMVYLQKENIIDESGMPKERFSAEFPKEGPSILRIQQVVRGDSAAYFCASSQVQVNQPQHFGDGTRLSIL.

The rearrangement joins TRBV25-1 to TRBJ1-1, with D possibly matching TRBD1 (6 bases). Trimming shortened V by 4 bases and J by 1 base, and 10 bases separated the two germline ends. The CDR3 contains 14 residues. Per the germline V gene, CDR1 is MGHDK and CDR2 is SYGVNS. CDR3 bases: TGTGCCAGCAGTGCGCGACAGGAGAACACTGAAGCTTTCTTT. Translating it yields CASSARQENTEAFF. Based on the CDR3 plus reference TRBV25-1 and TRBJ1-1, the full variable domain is EADIYQTPRYLVIGTGKKITLECSQTMGHDKMYWYQQDPGMELHLIHYSYGVNSTEKGDLSSESTVSRIRTEHFPLTLESARPSHTSQYLCASSARQENTEAFFGQGTRLTVV.

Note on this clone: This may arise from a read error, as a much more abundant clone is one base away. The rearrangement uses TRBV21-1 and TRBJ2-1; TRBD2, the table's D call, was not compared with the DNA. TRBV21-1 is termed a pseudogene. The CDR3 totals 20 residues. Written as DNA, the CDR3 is TGTGCCAGCAGCAAATCGCCCCGGAGCCAGCGCGGTGCCGAACACAATGGGCAGTTCTTC. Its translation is CASSKSPRSQRGAEHNGQFF.

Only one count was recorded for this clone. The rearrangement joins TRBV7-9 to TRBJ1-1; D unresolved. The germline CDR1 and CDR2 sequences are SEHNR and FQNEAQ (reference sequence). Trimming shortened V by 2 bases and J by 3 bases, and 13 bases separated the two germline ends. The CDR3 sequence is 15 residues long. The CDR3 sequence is CASSLTRREYTEAFF. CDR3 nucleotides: TGTGCCAGCAGCTTAACAAGGAGGGAGTACACTGAAGCTTTCTTT.

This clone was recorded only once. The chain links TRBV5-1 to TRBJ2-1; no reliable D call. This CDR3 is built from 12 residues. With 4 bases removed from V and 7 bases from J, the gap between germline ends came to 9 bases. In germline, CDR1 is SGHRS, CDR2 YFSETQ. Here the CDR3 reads CASSPQLNEQFF. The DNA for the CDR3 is TGCGCCAGCAGCCCCCAACTAAATGAGCAGTTCTTC. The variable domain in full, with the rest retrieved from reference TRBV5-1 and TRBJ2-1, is KAGVTQTPRYLIKTRGQQVTLSCSPISGHRSVSWYQQTPGQGLQFLFEYFSETQRNKGNFPGRFSGRQFSNSRSEMNVSTLELGDSALYLCASSPQLNEQFFGPGTRLTVL.

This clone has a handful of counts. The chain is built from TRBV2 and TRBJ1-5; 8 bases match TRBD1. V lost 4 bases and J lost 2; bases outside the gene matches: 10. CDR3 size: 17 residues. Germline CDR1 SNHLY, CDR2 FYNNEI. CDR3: CASSADRVGRGNQPQHF. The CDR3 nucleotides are TGTGCCAGCAGTGCGGACAGGGTAGGGAGAGGCAATCAGCCCCAGCATTTT.

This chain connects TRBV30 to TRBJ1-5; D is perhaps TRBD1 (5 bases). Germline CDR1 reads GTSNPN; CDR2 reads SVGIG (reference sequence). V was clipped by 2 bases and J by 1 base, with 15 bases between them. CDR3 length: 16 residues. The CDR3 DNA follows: TGTGCCTGGAGTCTCGGTTCAGGGCTGAGCAATCAGCCCCAGCATTTT. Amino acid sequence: CAWSLGSGLSNQPQHF.

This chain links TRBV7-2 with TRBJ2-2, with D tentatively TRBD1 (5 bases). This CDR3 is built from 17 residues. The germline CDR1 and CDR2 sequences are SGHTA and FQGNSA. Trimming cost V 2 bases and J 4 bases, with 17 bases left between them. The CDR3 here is CASSLTGRAVSTGELFF. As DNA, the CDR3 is TGTGCCAGCAGCTTAACGGGCAGGGCGGTTAGCACCGGGGAGCTGTTTTTT.

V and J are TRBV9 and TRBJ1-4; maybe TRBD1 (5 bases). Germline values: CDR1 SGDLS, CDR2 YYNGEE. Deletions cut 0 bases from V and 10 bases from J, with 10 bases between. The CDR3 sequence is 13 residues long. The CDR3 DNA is TGTGCCAGCAGCGTAGGGGATGGGGGAAAACTGTTTTTT. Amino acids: CASSVGDGGKLFF.

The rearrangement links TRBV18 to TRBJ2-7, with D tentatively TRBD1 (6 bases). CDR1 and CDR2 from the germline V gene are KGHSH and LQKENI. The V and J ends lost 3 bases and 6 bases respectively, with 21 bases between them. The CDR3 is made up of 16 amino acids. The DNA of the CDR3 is TGTGCCAGCTCACCGGGAGTTCGAACAGGGATGAGCGAGCAGTACTTC. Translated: CASSPGVRTGMSEQYF.

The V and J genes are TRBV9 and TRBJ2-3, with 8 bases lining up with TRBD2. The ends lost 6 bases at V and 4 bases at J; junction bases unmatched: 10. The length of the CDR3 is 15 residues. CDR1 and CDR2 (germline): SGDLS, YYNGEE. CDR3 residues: CASTHKREISDTQYF. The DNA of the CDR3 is TGTGCCAGCACTCACAAGCGGGAGATCTCAGATACGCAGTATTTT. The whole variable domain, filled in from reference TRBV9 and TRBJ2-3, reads DSGVTQTPKHLITATGQRVTLRCSPRSGDLSVYWYQQSLDQGLQFLIQYYNGEERAKGNILERFSAQQFPDLHSELNLSSLELGDSALYFCASTHKREISDTQYFGPGTRLTVL.

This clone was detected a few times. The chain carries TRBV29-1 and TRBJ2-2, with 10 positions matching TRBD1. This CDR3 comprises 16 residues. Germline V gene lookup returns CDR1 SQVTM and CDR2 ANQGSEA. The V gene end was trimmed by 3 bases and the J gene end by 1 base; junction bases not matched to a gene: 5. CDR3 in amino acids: CSVEVWDRGNTGELFF. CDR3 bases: TGCAGCGTTGAGGTTTGGGACAGGGGGAACACCGGGGAGCTGTTTTTT.

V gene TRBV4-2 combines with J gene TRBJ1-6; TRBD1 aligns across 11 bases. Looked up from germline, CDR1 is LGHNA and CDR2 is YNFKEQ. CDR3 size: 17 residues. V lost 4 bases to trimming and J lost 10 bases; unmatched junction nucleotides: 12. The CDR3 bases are TGTGCCAGCAGCCTAGGGACAGGGGGACGGAATATCTCACCCCTCCACTTT. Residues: CASSLGTGGRNISPLHF.

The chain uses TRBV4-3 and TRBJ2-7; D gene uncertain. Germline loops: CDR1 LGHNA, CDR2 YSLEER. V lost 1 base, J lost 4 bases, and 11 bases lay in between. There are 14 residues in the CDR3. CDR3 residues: CASSQGLGPYEQYV. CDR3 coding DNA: TGCGCCAGCAGCCAAGGGCTAGGTCCTTACGAGCAGTACGTC.

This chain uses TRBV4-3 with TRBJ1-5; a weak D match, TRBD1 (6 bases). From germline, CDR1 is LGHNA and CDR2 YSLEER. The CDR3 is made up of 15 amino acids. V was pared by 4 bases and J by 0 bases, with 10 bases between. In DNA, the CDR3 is TGCGCCAGCAGCCCACAGGGTTATAGCAATCAGCCCCAGCATTTT. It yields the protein CASSPQGYSNQPQHF.

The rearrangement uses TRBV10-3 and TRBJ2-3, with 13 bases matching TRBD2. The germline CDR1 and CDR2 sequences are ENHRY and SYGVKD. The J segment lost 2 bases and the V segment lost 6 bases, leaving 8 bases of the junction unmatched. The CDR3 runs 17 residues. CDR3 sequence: CAISQGLAGKPTDTQYF. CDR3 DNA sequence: TGTGCCATCAGCCAGGGACTAGCGGGGAAACCCACAGATACGCAGTATTTT.

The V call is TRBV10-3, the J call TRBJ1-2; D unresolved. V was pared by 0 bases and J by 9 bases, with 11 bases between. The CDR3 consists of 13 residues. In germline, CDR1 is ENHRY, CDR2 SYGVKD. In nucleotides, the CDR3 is TGTGCCATCAGTGAGTCGACTATTTTCAGCTACACCTTC. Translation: CAISESTIFSYTF.

The CDR3 nucleotides read TGTGCCAGCAGTTATACGGCGGGAGGGTACAATGAGCAGTTCTTC. Translating it yields CASSYTAGGYNEQFF. The rearrangement links TRBV6-5 to TRBJ2-1, with TRBD2 matching 9 bases. The V gene's germline CDR1 is MNHEY and CDR2 SVGAGI. Trimming cost V 3 bases and J 4 bases; bases outside gene matches: 4. This CDR3 has 15 residues.

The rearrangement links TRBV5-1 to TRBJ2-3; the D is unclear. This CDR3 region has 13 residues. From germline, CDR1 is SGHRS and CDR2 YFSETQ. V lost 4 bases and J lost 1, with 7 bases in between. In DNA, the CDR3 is TGCGCCAGCAGCAGCCCGGGCACAGATACGCAGTATTTT. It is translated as CASSSPGTDTQYF.